This is a list of T cell receptor beta chains from one sample in a study of cytomegalovirus exposure and HLA in healthy donors. Libraries were prepared by immunoSEQ multiplex PCR; TCRdb keeps only in-frame clonotypes and omits some of them. This table has around 130,000 clones, 84% appearing once. The source material was PBMCs. The source of these receptors is a woman younger than 35 in good health and CMV-seropositive. The CDR3 runs from the conserved cysteine through the conserved F or W. D genes are given only for firm matches. Part of the rows lack a size; the others show once, few, many or a class for expanded clones.

D: NA
J: TRBJ2-1
V: TRBV30
size: NA
DNA: TGTGCCTGGAATCTCGACAATGAGCAGTTCTTC
CDR3: CAWNLDNEQFF

D: NA
J: TRBJ2-3
V: TRBV30
size: once
DNA: TGTGCCTGGACTTTTTCCGGGGGTTCCAGGGAGTACTCAGATACGCAGTATTTT
CDR3: CAWTFSGGSREYSDTQYF

D: TRBD1
J: TRBJ2-1
V: TRBV10-3
size: NA
DNA: TGTGCCATCAGTACCGGGACAGGGGGTAATGAGCAGTTCTTC
CDR3: CAISTGTGGNEQFF

D: NA
J: TRBJ2-7
V: TRBV11-2
size: NA
DNA: TGTGCCAGCAGCTTAGATGGCGGAGGAGGGCGCTACGAGCAGTACTTC
CDR3: CASSLDGGGGRYEQYF

D: NA
J: TRBJ2-4
V: TRBV5-1
size: NA
DNA: TGCGCCAGCAGCTTGGTACCAGGGTCCAAAAACATTCAGTACTTC
CDR3: CASSLVPGSKNIQYF

D: NA
J: TRBJ2-4
V: TRBV11-2
size: few
DNA: TGTGCCAGCAGCTTAGGGACATTTCAGTACTTC
CDR3: CASSLGTFQYF

D: NA
J: TRBJ1-6
V: TRBV7-2
size: once
DNA: TGTGCCAGCAGCTTAGGGCAGGCTAAGCAAGGTTCACCCCTCCACTTT
CDR3: CASSLGQAKQGSPLHF

D: TRBD1
J: TRBJ1-2
V: TRBV19
size: NA
DNA: TGTGCCAGTAGTAGGGGACAGATAGATGGCTACACCTTC
CDR3: CASSRGQIDGYTF

D: TRBD2
J: TRBJ2-2
V: TRBV5-1
size: NA
DNA: TGCGCCAGCAGCTTACAGCGGGGAACCGGGGAGCTGTTTTTT
CDR3: CASSLQRGTGELFF

D: TRBD2
J: TRBJ2-5
V: TRBV30
size: NA
DNA: TGTGCCTGGAGCCCTCCGGGAGGGGAGACCCAGTACTTC
CDR3: CAWSPPGGETQYF

D: NA
J: TRBJ2-3
V: TRBV10-3
size: NA
DNA: TGTGCCATCAGTGGAGGGACTGCTAGCACAGATACGCAGTATTTT
CDR3: CAISGGTASTDTQYF

D: TRBD1
J: TRBJ2-6
V: TRBV19
size: NA
DNA: TGTGCCAGTAGTTTTTGGGACAGGGGAGCGACTGGGGCCAACGTCCTGACTTTC
CDR3: CASSFWDRGATGANVLTF

D: NA
J: TRBJ1-2
V: TRBV30
size: NA
DNA: TGTGCCTGGAGTGTACAGGCGAGAGGCTACACCTTC
CDR3: CAWSVQARGYTF

D: TRBD2
J: TRBJ2-3
V: TRBV7-8
size: NA
DNA: TGTGCCAGCAGCATTACCGGGACTAGCTTTAGCACAGATACGCAGTATTTT
CDR3: CASSITGTSFSTDTQYF

D: TRBD2
J: TRBJ2-1
V: TRBV5-1
size: few
DNA: TGCGCCAGCAGCTTGGTGGGCGGGGGTTACAATGAGCAGTTCTTC
CDR3: CASSLVGGGYNEQFF

D: NA
J: TRBJ2-3
V: TRBV30
size: NA
DNA: TGTGCCTGGCGGGGGTTGGGATCAGATACGCAGTATTTT
CDR3: CAWRGLGSDTQYF

D: TRBD2
J: TRBJ2-7
V: TRBV7-2
size: NA
DNA: TGTGCCAGCAGGGGTGCGGGGGGCTACGAGCAGTACTTC
CDR3: CASRGAGGYEQYF

D: NA
J: TRBJ1-2
V: TRBV6-1
size: once
DNA: TGTGCCAGCAGTGAGTTACAGGGTGATGGCTACACCTTC
CDR3: CASSELQGDGYTF

D: TRBD1
J: TRBJ1-6
V: TRBV5-5
size: NA
DNA: TGTGCCAGCAGCTTGGAGACAGGGGGATCACCCCTCCACTTT
CDR3: CASSLETGGSPLHF

D: TRBD1
J: TRBJ1-5
V: TRBV7-9
size: NA
DNA: TGTGCCAGCAGCTACGGGACAGGGGGAAATCAGCCCCAGCATTTT
CDR3: CASSYGTGGNQPQHF

D: NA
J: TRBJ2-2
V: TRBV15
size: NA
DNA: TGTGCCACCACCTTACAGGGCACCGGGGAGCTGTTTTTT
CDR3: CATTLQGTGELFF

D: NA
J: TRBJ2-5
V: TRBV5-1
size: once
DNA: TGCGCCAGCAGCTTGGTGTCAGGGAGGGAGACCCAGTACTTC
CDR3: CASSLVSGRETQYF

D: TRBD1
J: TRBJ2-7
V: TRBV7-6
size: NA
DNA: TGTGCCAGCAGCTTGGGGACAGGGGTCGGGGAGCAGTACTTC
CDR3: CASSLGTGVGEQYF

D: NA
J: TRBJ2-2
V: TRBV6-4
size: NA
DNA: TGTGCCAGCAGTGACAAGGGGGGGGTCCCGAACACCGGGGAGCTGTTTTTT
CDR3: CASSDKGGVPNTGELFF

D: TRBD1
J: TRBJ2-7
V: TRBV5-4
size: few
DNA: TGTGCCAGCAACTTGGGACAGGGTTACGAGCAGTACTTC
CDR3: CASNLGQGYEQYF

D: TRBD2
J: TRBJ2-3
V: TRBV5-6
size: NA
DNA: TGTGCCAGTATGAATCTGGAGCGGGGCCCCCCCACGGATACGCAGTATTTT
CDR3: CASMNLERGPPTDTQYF

D: TRBD2
J: TRBJ2-1
V: TRBV5-5
size: NA
DNA: TGTGCCAGCAGTTTCACCGGGACTAGCCGAAACAATGAGCAGTTCTTC
CDR3: CASSFTGTSRNNEQFF

D: NA
J: TRBJ1-1
V: TRBV19
size: NA
DNA: TGTGCCAGTGGACATCTTGAACTCGCTTTCTTT
CDR3: CASGHLELAFF